These 23 T cell receptor beta chains share one sample of origin, sequenced in a study of control samples from healthy donors and cancer patients. This table comes from immunoSEQ multiplex PCR, and its TCRdb copy is limited to in-frame clones, with some not included. The sample holds about 140,000 clones; roughly 92% are singletons and the top ten take about 11%. Sample: blood. These receptor sequences come from a man aged 30 to 45 in good health.

The V gene is TRBV19, the J gene TRBJ1-6; D call uncertain. V gave up 3 bases and J gave up 1 base, with 7 bases separating them. The CDR3 runs to 15 residues. Germline V CDR1 and CDR2: LNHDA, SQIVND (reference sequence). In DNA form, the CDR3 reads TGTGCCAGTAGTATTACAGCGTCCTATAATTCACCCCTCCACTTT. Its translation: CASSITASYNSPLHF.

This clone showed up just once. The V call is TRBV28, the J call TRBJ2-1, with D unresolved. In germline, CDR1 is MDHEN, CDR2 SYDVKM. CDR3 length: 16 residues. V lost 2 bases and J 3 bases, leaving 14 bases between the germline ends. Here the CDR3 DNA reads TGTGCCAGCAGTTTAATGGGCCCACCCTACTACAATGAGCAGTTCTTC. Its translation is CASSLMGPPYYNEQFF.

The chain recombines TRBV4-2 with TRBJ1-1, with D possibly TRBD1 on 5 matching bases. The V gene lost 1 base and the J gene lost 7 bases, with 10 bases spanning the gap. The germline V gene encodes CDR1 LGHNA and CDR2 YNFKEQ. The CDR3 covers 13 residues. CDR3 nucleotides: TGTGCCAGCAGCCAAGGTTGGGGGGTTGAAGCTTTCTTT. Protein product: CASSQGWGVEAFF.

The genes are TRBV7-9 and TRBJ2-3; 7 nucleotides match TRBD2. This CDR3 spans 17 amino acids. With V trimmed by 2 bases and J by 3 bases, 11 bases remained unmatched. Germline CDR1 reads SEHNR; CDR2 reads FQNEAQ (reference sequence). In nucleotides, the CDR3 is TGTGCCAGCAGCTTACTTCCTAGCGGAATACTTACAGATACGCAGTATTTT. Translating gives CASSLLPSGILTDTQYF.

The chain couples TRBV29-1 to TRBJ2-2; D is undetermined. V was pared by 3 bases and J by 4 bases, with 15 bases between. Per germline, CDR1 SQVTM and CDR2 ANQGSEA. This CDR3 contains 15 residues. As DNA, the CDR3 is TGCAGCGTTGAGTGGGGAAATAACCCCACCGGGGAGCTGTTTTTT. This sequence encodes CSVEWGNNPTGELFF.

This chain links TRBV12-5 with TRBJ2-3; D is possibly TRBD2 (5 bases). The V gene's germline CDR1 is LGHNT and CDR2 FRNRAP. The CDR3 is 12 residues long. The V and J ends lost 5 bases and 6 bases respectively, with 9 bases between them. CDR3 in DNA: TGTGCTAGTGGTCCACGCGGGGATACGCAGTATTTT. Amino acid sequence: CASGPRGDTQYF.

This clone was detected a few times. V is TRBV6-1 and J is TRBJ1-1; D is undetermined. With 1 base removed from V and 2 bases from J, the gap between germline ends came to 14 bases. The CDR3 contains 16 residues. Germline V CDR1 and CDR2: MNHNS, SASEGT. CDR3 residues: CASSEEMAGPNTEAFF. In DNA, the CDR3 is TGTGCCAGCAGTGAAGAGATGGCAGGCCCAAACACTGAAGCTTTCTTT.

The chain has TRBV5-6 and TRBJ2-7; possibly TRBD1 or TRBD2 for D (7 bases each). V was clipped by 3 bases and J by 5 bases, with 15 bases between them. The germline V gene encodes CDR1 SGHDT and CDR2 YYEEEE. The CDR3 is 14 amino acids. The CDR3 region has the DNA TGTGCCAGCAGCTCAGGGGGAGGGTCCCACGAGCAGTACTTC. As protein: CASSSGGGSHEQYF.

The genes are TRBV29-1 and TRBJ1-1; 9 nucleotides align to TRBD1. V lost 3 bases and J lost 4; bases outside the gene matches: 3. This CDR3 has 13 residues. CDR1 SQVTM and CDR2 ANQGSEA come from the germline V gene. The CDR3 DNA reads TGCAGCGTTGACACAGGGGGCCGCACTGAAGCTTTCTTT. As protein: CSVDTGGRTEAFF. Full variable domain (remainder filled in from reference TRBV29-1 and TRBJ1-1): SAVISQKPSRDICQRGTSLTIQCQVDSQVTMMFWYRQQPGQSLTLIATANQGSEATYESGFVIDKFPISRPNLTFSTLTVSNMSPEDSSIYLCSVDTGGRTEAFFGQGTRLTVV.

This clone was detected only a few times. The CDR3 sequence is CASSVNEQFF. CDR3 in DNA: TGTGCCAGCAGTGTAAATGAGCAGTTCTTC. The chain couples TRBV2 to TRBJ2-1; D gene uncertain. The CDR3 runs 10 residues. The germline CDR1 and CDR2 sequences are SNHLY and FYNNEI. Trimming took 4 bases from V and 7 from J, leaving 2 bases between them.

The chain recombines TRBV6-5 with TRBJ2-2; TRBD1 is a possible D gene (5 bases). CDR1 is MNHEY and CDR2 is SVGAGI in the germline V gene. The CDR3 loop spans 15 amino acids. V lost 0 bases and J lost 6, with 11 bases in between. CDR3 DNA sequence: TGTGCCAGCAGTTACTCAGAAGGGGAACCCGGGGAGCTGTTTTTT. It is translated as CASSYSEGEPGELFF.

In this sample, this clone turned up a few times. The chain combines TRBV6-4 with TRBJ2-2, with TRBD2 matching over 7 bases. CDR1 and CDR2 from the germline V gene are MRHNA and SNTAGT. The CDR3 extends over 16 amino acids. V was clipped by 4 bases and J by 3 bases; unmatched bases: 8. The CDR3 DNA sequence: TGTGCCAGCAGTGCTAGCGGAGGAGGGCACACCGGGGAGCTGTTTTTT. Amino acids: CASSASGGGHTGELFF.

This clone was found once. This rearrangement joins TRBV7-9 to TRBJ1-5, with TRBD1 as a possible D gene (6 bases). In germline, CDR1 is SEHNR, CDR2 FQNEAQ (reference sequence). V was clipped by 1 base and J by 7 bases, with 14 bases between them. The CDR3 has 15 amino acids. The CDR3 protein is CASSLEGQLGQPQHF. The CDR3 DNA reads as TGTGCCAGCAGCTTAGAGGGACAACTTGGCCAGCCCCAGCATTTT. The complete variable domain, with remaining parts taken from reference TRBV7-9 and TRBJ1-5, reads DTGVSQNPRHKITKRGQNVTFRCDPISEHNRLYWYRQTLGQGPEFLTYFQNEAQLEKSRLLSDRFSAERPKGSFSTLEIQRTEQGDSAMYLCASSLEGQLGQPQHFGDGTRLSIL.

This clone has only one observation. The V and J genes are TRBV15 and TRBJ2-1; 7 bases align to TRBD2. Losses at the gene ends were 4 bases for V and 9 bases for J; bases not matched to a gene: 15. This CDR3 spans 16 amino acids. Germline CDR1 reads LNHNV; CDR2 reads YYDKDF (reference sequence). CDR3 DNA sequence: TGTGCCACCAGCAACCCGACTAGCCCCCTTGAGCGTGAGCAGTTCTTC. Its translation: CATSNPTSPLEREQFF. Combining the CDR3 with reference TRBV15 and TRBJ2-1 gives the whole variable domain DAMVIQNPRYQVTQFGKPVTLSCSQTLNHNVMYWYQQKSSQAPKLLFHYYDKDFNNEADTPDNFQSRRPNTSFCFLDIRSPGLGDTAMYLCATSNPTSPLEREQFFGPGTRLTVL.

The chain recombines TRBV4-1 with TRBJ2-5; D gene uncertain. With 4 bases removed from V and 2 bases from J, the gap between germline ends came to 11 bases. The germline V gene encodes CDR1 MGHRA and CDR2 YSYEKL. The CDR3 extends over 14 amino acids. CDR3 coding DNA: TGCGCCAGCAGCCCTACTGACAAACAAGAGACCCAGTACTTC. This gives the protein CASSPTDKQETQYF.

Comments on this clone: Within the sample, other DNA sequences also encode this same CDR3. V is TRBV30 and J is TRBJ1-1, with a tentative D call TRBD1 (5 bases). Germline values: CDR1 GTSNPN, CDR2 SVGIG (reference sequence). This CDR3 is 13 amino acids long. V lost 0 bases and J 1 base, leaving 6 bases between the germline ends. CDR3 bases: TGTGCCTGGAGTGTCGGGGGGAACACTGAAGCTTTCTTT. Its translation is CAWSVGGNTEAFF. Drawing the rest from reference TRBV30 and TRBJ1-1, the complete variable domain is SQTIHQWPATLVQPVGSPLSLECTVEGTSNPNLYWYRQAAGRGLQLLFYSVGIGQISSEVPQNLSASRPQDRQFILSSKKLLLSDSGFYLCAWSVGGNTEAFFGQGTRLTVV.

The chain uses TRBV4-1 and TRBJ2-2, with TRBD1 matching over 9 bases. V was clipped by 0 bases and J by 4 bases; unmatched bases: 0. The CDR3 covers 15 residues. From germline, CDR1 is MGHRA and CDR2 YSYEKL. Here the CDR3 DNA reads TGCGCCAGCAGCCAAGAGGGACAGGGCACCGGGGAGCTGTTTTTT. It translates to CASSQEGQGTGELFF.

The gene calls are TRBV19 and TRBJ2-5; D is possibly TRBD2 (5 bases). Looked up from germline, CDR1 is LNHDA and CDR2 is SQIVND (reference sequence). This CDR3 comprises 14 residues. V was trimmed by 1 base and J by 1 base, leaving 7 bases between them. Here the CDR3 reads CASSIGTVQETQYF. In DNA, the CDR3 is TGTGCCAGTAGTATAGGGACTGTCCAAGAGACCCAGTACTTC.

The rearrangement uses TRBV15 and TRBJ1-2; 11 bases match TRBD1. The V and J ends lost 4 bases and 4 bases, in that order; junction bases with no gene match: 5. CDR1 LNHNV and CDR2 YYDKDF come from the germline V gene (reference sequence). This CDR3 region has 15 residues. The chain's CDR3 is CATSNADRGPYGYTF. CDR3 nucleotides: TGTGCCACCAGCAACGCGGACAGGGGGCCCTATGGCTACACCTTC.

This clone has only a few counts. This chain links TRBV4-2 with TRBJ2-7; maybe TRBD2 (6 bases). Germline V lookup: CDR1 LGHNA, CDR2 YNFKEQ. V gave up 0 bases and J gave up 2 bases, with 14 bases separating them. The CDR3 totals 16 residues. As DNA, the CDR3 is TGTGCCAGCAGCCAAGAGTGGTCTAGCGCTACCTACGAGCAGTACTTC. Amino acid sequence: CASSQEWSSATYEQYF.

This chain connects TRBV6-5 to TRBJ1-1, with 11 bases aligning to TRBD1. The CDR3 loop spans 15 amino acids. V shed 2 bases and J 11 bases; nucleotides not matched to a gene: 10. Germline CDR1 MNHEY, CDR2 SVGAGI. CDR3 loop: CASSYTRTGGGRAFF. The CDR3 DNA follows: TGTGCCAGCAGTTACACAAGGACAGGGGGCGGTAGGGCTTTCTTT.

The chain couples TRBV6-2 or TRBV6-3 to TRBJ2-1; 9 positions match TRBD1. CDR1 and CDR2 (germline): MNHEY, SVGEGT. With 6 bases clipped from V and 8 bases from J, the junction kept 11 bases outside the gene matches. The length of the CDR3 is 15 residues. The CDR3 spells CASSHRGQGSDEQFF. CDR3 bases: TGTGCCAGCAGCCACCGGGGACAGGGCTCCGATGAGCAGTTCTTC.

The chain has TRBV12-3 or TRBV12-4 and TRBJ2-7, with 7 bases lining up with TRBD1. V lost 4 bases, J lost 4 bases, and 4 bases stayed unmatched. The CDR3 length is 13 residues. CDR3 residues: CASSWKGAYEQYF. The CDR3 nucleotides read TGTGCCAGCAGTTGGAAGGGGGCGTACGAGCAGTACTTC.